Presented here are 29 T cell receptor beta chains from one specimen sequenced in a study of blood T cells in healthy people across ages. A second PCR of 7 to 11 cycles used a sample-barcoded 5' primer and a J-beta primer mix. TCRdb fed the 5' RACE reads into MiXCR, producing one record per CDR3 protein. The sample carries about 930,000 distinct CDR3 sequences, roughly 29% recorded once. The sample was also linked to a second study, of T cells of mothers and their children.

Sequences were obtained from blood. These receptors originate from a woman aged 40 to 55 in good health.

This clonotype has a count of ten or more. The genes are TRBV7-9 and TRBJ2-7; D gene uncertain. The CDR3 contains 15 residues. Trimming took 3 bases from V and 6 from J, leaving 18 bases between them. CDR1 is SEHNR and CDR2 is FQNEAQ in the germline V gene (reference sequence). CDR3 amino acids: CASSFERFDSAEQYF. CDR3 DNA sequence: TGTGCCAGCAGCTTTGAGCGTTTTGATTCCGCCGAGCAGTACTTC.

This clonotype was recorded many times. The genes are TRBV6-5 and TRBJ2-7; TRBD1 matches at 7 bases. Per the germline V gene, CDR1 is MNHEY and CDR2 is SVGAGI. This CDR3 region has 16 residues. Trimming at V came to 0 bases and at J to 0 bases, leaving 5 bases not matched to a gene. The CDR3 DNA follows: TGTGCCAGCAGTTACTCGGGACAGTGGAGCTCCTACGAGCAGTACTTC. Protein: CASSYSGQWSSYEQYF.

This clonotype was seen many times. CDR3 bases: TGCGCCAGCAGCTTTGACAGGGTTAACGGCTACACCTTC. This translates into CASSFDRVNGYTF. The V and J genes are TRBV5-1 and TRBJ1-2, with 7 nucleotides matching TRBD1. The germline gives CDR1 SGHRS, CDR2 YFSETQ. The CDR3 runs 13 residues. The junction had 6 bases not matched to a gene; V was cut back by 2 bases and J by 8 bases.

To note about this clonotype: Given the absence of the conserved phenylalanine or tryptophan at the CDR3 end, a read error is likely. The rearrangement uses TRBV7-2 and TRBJ1-2; no clear D gene. Trimming removed 1 base from V and 8 bases from J, with 8 bases in between. Germline lookup yields CDR1 SGHTA and CDR2 FQGNSA. This CDR3 has 12 amino acids. Here the CDR3 DNA reads TGTGCCAGCAGCTTAGGAGCAGACGGCTACACCTTG. Protein sequence: CASSLGADGYTL.

This clonotype was recorded at least ten times. The chain is built from TRBV6-2 or TRBV6-3 and TRBJ2-7, with 8 bases lining up with TRBD1. The junction had 8 bases not matched to a gene; V was cut back by 6 bases and J by 4 bases. Germline V gives CDR1 MNHEY, CDR2 SVGEGT. There are 14 residues in the CDR3. CDR3 protein: CASRDRDRRYEQYF. DNA for the CDR3: TGTGCCAGCAGAGACCGGGACAGGAGGTACGAGCAGTACTTC.

This chain links TRBV5-1 with TRBJ1-3; TRBD1 is a possible D gene (5 bases). This CDR3 is 14 amino acids long. V shed 2 bases and J shed 6 bases, with 12 bases lying between them. Germline V gene sequence: CDR1 SGHRS, CDR2 YFSETQ. The CDR3 sequence: CASSFEGPENTIYF. CDR3 coding DNA: TGCGCCAGCAGCTTCGAGGGGCCCGAAAACACCATATATTTT.

This clonotype was picked up a small number of times. The chain uses TRBV7-2 and TRBJ2-1; D uncertain. In germline, CDR1 is SGHTA, CDR2 FQGNSA. Trimming took off 5 bases at V and 3 bases at J, with 20 bases between the two ends. The CDR3 consists of 17 residues. In DNA, the CDR3 is TGTGCCAGCAGCATCGGCCGTGGCGCAGTAAGCTACAATGAGCAGTTCTTC. This codes for CASSIGRGAVSYNEQFF.

This clonotype has only a few counts. The rearrangement uses TRBV28 and TRBJ1-2; 9 nucleotides line up with TRBD1. This CDR3 spans 14 amino acids. Germline V CDR1 and CDR2: MDHEN, SYDVKM. V lost 5 bases and J lost 7; bases outside the gene matches: 8. The CDR3 loop is CASSRQGVIRGYTF. The CDR3 region has the DNA TGTGCCAGCAGTCGACAGGGGGTAATACGTGGCTACACCTTC.

The chain employs TRBV20-1 and TRBJ1-6; no firm D call. The CDR3 has 14 residues. V lost 6 bases and J 0 bases, leaving 9 bases between the germline ends. Germline values: CDR1 DFQATT, CDR2 SNEGSKA (reference sequence). CDR3: CSAPTNSYNSPLHF. CDR3 in DNA: TGCAGTGCACCGACAAACTCCTATAATTCACCCCTCCACTTT.

The rearrangement uses TRBV30 and TRBJ2-7, with unresolved D. CDR3 length: 14 amino acids. Looked up from germline, CDR1 is GTSNPN and CDR2 is SVGIG (reference sequence). V dropped 2 bases and J dropped 1 base, with 12 bases sitting between them. The CDR3 DNA is TGTGCCTGGAGTTTCAGTGAACGGTCCTACGAGCAGTACTTC. This translates into CAWSFSERSYEQYF.

The V call is TRBV5-1, the J call TRBJ1-4, with D uncertain. The ends were cut back, 4 bases at V and 3 bases at J, with 13 bases in the middle. Germline V gene lookup returns CDR1 SGHRS and CDR2 YFSETQ. The CDR3 contains 15 residues. The CDR3 loop reads CASSRRPGPNEKLFF. The DNA for the CDR3 is TGCGCCAGCAGCCGGAGACCGGGCCCTAATGAAAAACTGTTTTTT.

The table lists this clonotype with many counts. The genes are TRBV2 and TRBJ2-5; D uncertain. Trimming pared 3 bases from V and 5 bases from J, leaving 4 bases between. CDR1 is SNHLY, CDR2 FYNNEI, per germline. This CDR3 has 11 residues. The CDR3 loop reads CASSDWETQYF. Here the CDR3 DNA reads TGTGCCAGCAGTGATTGGGAGACCCAGTACTTC.

The chain links TRBV20-1 to TRBJ2-5, with TRBD1 matching over 7 bases. The junction had 18 bases not matched to a gene; V was cut back by 3 bases and J by 11 bases. The CDR3 sequence is 15 residues long. Germline CDR1 and CDR2: DFQATT and SNEGSKA (reference sequence). The chain's CDR3 is CSASPPGQSTNEQYF. As DNA, the CDR3 is TGCAGTGCTAGCCCCCCGGGACAGTCCACCAATGAGCAGTACTTC.

The J gene is TRBJ1-5, the V gene TRBV28, with D maybe TRBD1 (5 bases). The CDR3 covers 12 residues. V dropped 4 bases and J dropped 9 bases, with 10 bases sitting between them. Germline CDR1 MDHEN, CDR2 SYDVKM. In DNA, the CDR3 is TGTGCCAGCAGTTACTCTGGGGGGCCCCAGCATTTT. Encoded protein: CASSYSGGPQHF.

This chain uses TRBV12-3 or TRBV12-4 with TRBJ1-3; 8 bases are shared with TRBD1. The junction had 5 bases not matched to a gene; V was cut back by 6 bases and J by 4 bases. The CDR3 is 14 residues long. The CDR3, as DNA: TGTGCCAGCAGGTTGGACAGGGCCGGAAACACCATATATTTT. This translates into CASRLDRAGNTIYF.

CDR3 sequence: CASSQTTSVNTQYF. The CDR3 DNA sequence: TGCGCCAGCAGCCAAACCACTAGCGTGAATACGCAGTATTTT. The chain joins TRBV5-1 to TRBJ2-3; 7 bases agree with TRBD2. There are 14 residues in the CDR3. V dropped 4 bases and J dropped 7; count of bases not matched to a gene: 9. CDR1 is SGHRS, CDR2 YFSETQ, per germline.

The chain employs TRBV7-8 and TRBJ2-5; D uncertain. Germline CDR1 is SGHVS and CDR2 is FQNEAQ. The CDR3 length is 14 residues. V was cut by 0 bases and J by 2 bases, with 7 bases left in between. The CDR3 region is CASSLARAQETQYF. CDR3 DNA: TGTGCCAGCAGCTTAGCGCGTGCTCAAGAGACCCAGTACTTC.

Worth noting for this clonotype: This may arise from a read error, as a much more abundant clone is one base away. V and J are TRBV7-2 and TRBJ2-7; D not resolved. The CDR3 sequence is 15 residues long. From germline, CDR1 is SGHTA and CDR2 FQGNSA. V was clipped by 4 bases and J by 4 bases, with 17 bases between them. The CDR3, as DNA: TGTGCCAGCAGCTCCTCCGGTAACAACTATTACGAGCAGTACTTC. The encoded protein is CASSSSGNNYYEQYF.

In the case of this clonotype: A junction boundary mismatches the germline segment, possibly from a read error. J is TRBJ2-4 and V is TRBV29-1, with 7 bases fitting TRBD1. The end of the DNA fits TRBJ2-7 better, so the J call may be wrong. Germline values: CDR1 SQVTM, CDR2 ANQGSEA. This CDR3 has 13 residues. The CDR3 spells CGVSDRSAYEQYF. CDR3 DNA: TGCGGCGTATCGGACAGGTCAGCCTACGAGCAGTACTTC.

Ten or more counts support this clonotype. The chain links TRBV3-1 to TRBJ2-3; D is uncertain. The V gene's germline CDR1 is LGHDT and CDR2 YNNKEL (reference sequence). The CDR3 covers 19 residues. Trimming stripped 0 bases from V and 6 bases from J, with 25 bases between. CDR3 nucleotides: TGTGCCAGCAGCCAAGATAGGAGAGAGATGGGTTTGTCCAGGGATACGCAGTATTTT. It is translated as CASSQDRREMGLSRDTQYF.

This clonotype was counted between two and nine times. The V call is TRBV6-5, the J call TRBJ1-1; D possibly corresponds to TRBD1 (5 bases). Trimming cost V 4 bases and J 3 bases, with 18 bases left between them. The CDR3 is made up of 16 amino acids. The germline V gene encodes CDR1 MNHEY and CDR2 SVGAGI. The DNA of the CDR3 is TGTGCCAGCAGTTGGTATTCACGTGGGGGGGACACTGAAGCTTTCTTT. Its protein is CASSWYSRGGDTEAFF.

The chain couples TRBV27 to TRBJ1-2, with TRBD1 identical over 7 bases. CDR1 and CDR2 (germline): MNHEY, SMNVEV (reference sequence). There are 15 residues in the CDR3. J was trimmed by 7 bases and V by 5 bases; bases with no gene match: 13. In DNA, the CDR3 is TGTGCCAGCAGTCCCTCCCCCGGACAGGTGGTTGGCTACACCTTC. It translates to CASSPSPGQVVGYTF.

The sample holds many counts of this clonotype. The rearrangement uses TRBV6-4 and TRBJ2-5; 11 bases agree with TRBD1. Unmatched junction bases numbered 5, after V lost 5 bases and J lost 3 bases. The CDR3 covers 15 residues. The germline V gene encodes CDR1 MRHNA and CDR2 SNTAGT. The DNA of the CDR3 is TGTGCCAGCAGTTCCGGGACAGGGGGGGAAGAGACCCAGTACTTC. Amino acid sequence: CASSSGTGGEETQYF.

The genes are TRBV28 and TRBJ2-3, with 9 bases that match TRBD2. This CDR3 has 17 residues. CDR1 and CDR2 (germline): MDHEN, SYDVKM. V shed 3 bases, J shed 2 bases, and the junction held 9 bases outside the gene matches. Here the CDR3 DNA reads TGTGCCAGCAGTTTCCCTATAGCGGGGGTGAACACAGATACGCAGTATTTT. Amino acids: CASSFPIAGVNTDTQYF.

V gene TRBV7-8 combines with J gene TRBJ2-7; weak D call: TRBD2 (6 bases). The V end lost 5 bases, the J end lost 0 bases, and 14 bases lay between the germline ends. CDR1 and CDR2 from the germline V gene are SGHVS and FQNEAQ. This CDR3 comprises 15 residues. CDR3 in DNA: TGTGCCAGCAGCCTGCGGGACGGAAACTCCTACGAGCAGTACTTC. Translated: CASSLRDGNSYEQYF.

As for this clonotype: Given a much more abundant clone one base away, this may be a read error. The chain has TRBV12-3 or TRBV12-4 and TRBJ1-2; tentative D call: TRBD1 (5 bases). The CDR3 runs to 12 residues. V was clipped by 3 bases and J by 7 bases, with 9 bases between them. CDR3 in amino acids: CASSFGGVGYTF. The CDR3 nucleotides read TGTGCCAGCAGTTTTGGAGGGGTTGGCTACACCTTC.

This clonotype turned up a few times. The chain has TRBV7-9 and TRBJ2-7; D may match TRBD1 or TRBD2 (5 bases each). Trimming cost V 0 bases and J 5 bases, with 11 bases left between them. Germline CDR1 and CDR2: SEHNR and FQNEAQ (reference sequence). The CDR3 has 14 residues. DNA of the CDR3: TGTGCCAGCAGCTTAGCGTGGGGACCAGACGAGCAGTACTTC. This translates into CASSLAWGPDEQYF.

This chain uses TRBV2 with TRBJ1-5, with D possibly matching TRBD1 (5 bases). Germline CDR1 reads SNHLY; CDR2 reads FYNNEI. Trimming pared 4 bases from V and 7 bases from J, leaving 11 bases between. The CDR3 consists of 13 residues. The chain's CDR3 is CASSGAGQQPQHF. CDR3 DNA: TGTGCCAGCAGTGGGGCAGGGCAGCAGCCCCAGCATTTT.

This clonotype appeared a few times. The gene calls are TRBV6-1 and TRBJ1-1; D call uncertain. V gave up 1 base and J gave up 6 bases, with 12 bases separating them. This CDR3 comprises 14 residues. CDR1 MNHNS and CDR2 SASEGT come from the germline V gene. CDR3: CASSEGRARAEAFF. The DNA of the CDR3 is TGTGCCAGCAGTGAAGGTAGGGCGAGGGCTGAAGCTTTCTTT.